This T cell receptor beta chain is from a study of blood T cell repertoires in COVID-19. Study in general: PBMCs, B-cell-depleted T cells, or T cells were the source of the cDNA or gDNA that made up the material.

Trimming pared 4 bases from V and 9 bases from J, leaving 4 bases between. There are 9 residues in the CDR3. Germline CDR1 and CDR2: SGDLS and YYNGEE. In the study's own analysis: How many nucleated cells were present was estimated from reference gene primer amplification. Produced via immunoSEQ multiplex PCR; TCRdb's table is partial and in-frame only. D and trimming come from the DNA, and the V and J calls and clone size come from that table. The sample lists about 180,000 clones, approximately 80% seen once, with roughly 1.4% in the top ten. The chain carries TRBV9 and TRBJ1-1; D is undetermined. The sequenced sample was peripheral blood. The sequence came from a human donor in a cohort sampled during active COVID-19. The CDR3 loop is CASSPQAFF. DNA of the CDR3: TGTGCCAGCAGCCCTCAAGCTTTCTTT.